This T cell receptor (beta chain) was identified in a study of T cells in Graves' hyperthyroidism and ophthalmopathy. With regard to this clonotype: Its antigen is still unknown.

Every diagnosis used clinical symptoms, serum thyroxine and TRAb, thyroid ultrasound and orbital computed tomography. Whole-study findings and limits: In blood, most of the thyroid clonotypes expanded above 0.001 were also present. Researchers report that a 13 V-J model separated ophthalmopathy from stable hyperthyroidism.

RNA transcripts provided the source from which TCR beta CDR3 regions were amplified. The TCR CDR3 was amplified in a first-round RT-PCR using the HTBI primer set. In TCRdb, the multiplex PCR reads were re-called with MiXCR into one record per CDR3 protein. The data show about 580,000 distinct CDR3 sequences, under 60% seen once. Germline-derived CDR1 and CDR2 are ENHRY and SYGVKD. This CDR3 has 15 residues. J gave up 2 bases and V 4 bases, and 6 bases lay outside the gene matches. The receptor was derived from a woman aged 18-29 years with Graves' hyperthyroidism. The sequencing input was peripheral blood or thyroid tissue (not recorded which). The chain employs TRBV10-3 and TRBJ2-7; 9 nucleotides agree with TRBD1. The CDR3 protein is CAISVRGQGPYEQYF. CDR3 in DNA: TGTGCCATCAGTGTTCGGGGACAGGGTCCCTACGAGCAGTACTTC.